This TCR beta chain was documented in a study of vaccination effects on CD4 cells after COVID-19. Across the whole study: Each well held a few million PBMC cultured with roughly 10 ug/ml peptides and 8.5 to 10 IU/ml IL-2.

The CDR3 has 15 residues. V lost 3 bases and J lost 10; bases outside the gene matches: 6. Germline CDR1 and CDR2: MGHRA and YSYEKL. Isolation of CD4+ T cells took place after less than 12 days of culture. Either the mRNA-1273 or the BNT162b2 vaccine was given to participants as two doses. Produced via immunoSEQ multiplex PCR; TCRdb's table is partial and in-frame only. The data show tens of thousands of clones, with 78% seen just once and roughly 4.2% held by the top ten. Concerning this clone: The antigen remains undetermined.

The chain joins TRBV4-1 to TRBJ1-6; 10 nucleotides agree with TRBD1. The sample in question was CD4+ T cells from PBMCs cultured without peptide, obtained after COVID-19 vaccination. This sequence originates from a human donor who received a COVID-19 vaccine. The CDR3 reads CASSQPGTGASPLHF. As DNA, the CDR3 is TGCGCCAGCAGCCAGCCCGGGACAGGGGCGTCACCCCTCCACTTT.